This T cell receptor beta chain was captured in a study of blood T cell repertoires in COVID-19. Turning to the study itself: Samples taken during acute and convalescent COVID-19 were collected in the United States, Italy and Spain. T cells, B-cell-depleted T cells, or PBMCs provided the cDNA or gDNA that served as material.

Germline V gene lookup returns CDR1 SGHAT and CDR2 FQNNGV. Trimming shortened V by 4 bases and J by 7 bases, and 13 bases separated the two germline ends. This CDR3 contains 13 residues. The table lists this clone with a count of one. How the authors handled the data: From reference gene primer amplification, estimates of nucleated cell counts were derived. TCRdb's table, derived via immunoSEQ multiplex PCR, lists solely in-frame clones and lacks some. Clonal size and the V and J genes are those of that table, whereas D and trimming came from the DNA. The table shows hundreds of thousands of clones, with roughly 91% occurring only once.

Source material: peripheral blood. V gene TRBV11-2 combines with J gene TRBJ1-1, with unresolved D. The TCR sequence derives from a woman in her 30s with acute or convalescent COVID-19. The CDR3 region is CASSSVGGIEAFF. The DNA for the CDR3 is TGTGCCAGCAGCTCAGTGGGAGGGATTGAAGCTTTCTTT.